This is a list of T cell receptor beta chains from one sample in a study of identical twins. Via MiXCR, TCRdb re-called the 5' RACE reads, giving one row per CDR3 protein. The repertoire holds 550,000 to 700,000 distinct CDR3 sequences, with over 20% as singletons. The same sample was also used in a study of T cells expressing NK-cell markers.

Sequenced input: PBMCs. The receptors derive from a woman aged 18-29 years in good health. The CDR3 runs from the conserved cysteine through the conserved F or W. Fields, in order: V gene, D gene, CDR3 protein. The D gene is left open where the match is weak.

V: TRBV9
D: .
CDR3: CASSVAPQGETYLHF

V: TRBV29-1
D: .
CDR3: CSVTDGYTF

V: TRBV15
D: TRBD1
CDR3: CATSRGATGAWNTGELFF

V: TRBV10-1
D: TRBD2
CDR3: CASSAGSSGSFDTQYF

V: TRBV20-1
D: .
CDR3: CSAWIRGNGELFF

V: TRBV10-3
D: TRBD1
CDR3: CAISETGGVRTEAFF

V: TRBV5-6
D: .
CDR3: CASSFGNSGNTGELFF

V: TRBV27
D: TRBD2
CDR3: CASTELAGAPVNF

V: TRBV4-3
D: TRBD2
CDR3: CASSHKPGLDQETQYF

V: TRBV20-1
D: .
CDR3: CSAELGGAEHTIYF

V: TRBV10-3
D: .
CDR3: CAIGVGDYEQYF

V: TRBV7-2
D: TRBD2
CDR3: CASSGTSGRWDEQYF

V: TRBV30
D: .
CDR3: CAWEGGSGETQYF

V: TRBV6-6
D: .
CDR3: CASSYRNNSPLHF

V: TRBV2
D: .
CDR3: CASSDWATDTQYF

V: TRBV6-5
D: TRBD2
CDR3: CASSYGRTSGDTQYF

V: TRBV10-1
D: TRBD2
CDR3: CASSEGTSGSNEQYF

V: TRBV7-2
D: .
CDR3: CASSQRGTYEQYF

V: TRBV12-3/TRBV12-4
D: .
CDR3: CASNLRAQETQYF

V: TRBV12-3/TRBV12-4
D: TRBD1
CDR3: CASRDRDRGYNEQFF

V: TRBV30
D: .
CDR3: CAWFRGGELFF

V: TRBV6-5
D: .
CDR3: CASSYLGQGRNYGYTF

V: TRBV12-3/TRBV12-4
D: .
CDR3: CASSFRTYSYEQYF

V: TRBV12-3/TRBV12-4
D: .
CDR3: CASSFGGPEAFF

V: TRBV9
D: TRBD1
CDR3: CASSIRGQGGYGYTF

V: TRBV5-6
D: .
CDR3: CASSSLGAVGFYEQYF

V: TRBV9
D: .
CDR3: CASSVSTGTVNEQFF

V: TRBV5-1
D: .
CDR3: CASSSLTPSGANVLTF

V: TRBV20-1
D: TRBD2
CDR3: CSAILAGGTTYNEQFF

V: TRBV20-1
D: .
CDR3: CSATRGGDGGYTF

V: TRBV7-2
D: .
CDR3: CASSLSTGVETQYF

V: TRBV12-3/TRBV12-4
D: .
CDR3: CASSFPAGTTYEQYF

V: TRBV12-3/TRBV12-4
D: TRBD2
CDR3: CASSWGASGRGYEQYF

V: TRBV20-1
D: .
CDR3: CSANPGPRDTQYF

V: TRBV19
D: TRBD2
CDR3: CASSIQRTSGAGTQYF

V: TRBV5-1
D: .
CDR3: CASGASASARPPRGQFF

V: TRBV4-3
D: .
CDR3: CASSQDMKVNTEAFF

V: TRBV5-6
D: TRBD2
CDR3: CASNDQTSGRAPTYNEQFF

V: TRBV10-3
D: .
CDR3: CAISNSGETQYF

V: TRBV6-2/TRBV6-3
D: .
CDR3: CASMAHPYEQYF

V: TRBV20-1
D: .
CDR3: CSARALGRASSTDTQYF

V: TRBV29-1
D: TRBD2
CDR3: CSVRAGGYTGELFF

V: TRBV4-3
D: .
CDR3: CASSQVWSYNEQFF

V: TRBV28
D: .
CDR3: CASRRTLNTEAFF

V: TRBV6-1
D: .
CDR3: CASGSSVTSTDTQYF

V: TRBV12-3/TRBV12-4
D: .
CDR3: CASRLLGEYGYTF

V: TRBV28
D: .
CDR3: CASSLTPRGSGEQYF